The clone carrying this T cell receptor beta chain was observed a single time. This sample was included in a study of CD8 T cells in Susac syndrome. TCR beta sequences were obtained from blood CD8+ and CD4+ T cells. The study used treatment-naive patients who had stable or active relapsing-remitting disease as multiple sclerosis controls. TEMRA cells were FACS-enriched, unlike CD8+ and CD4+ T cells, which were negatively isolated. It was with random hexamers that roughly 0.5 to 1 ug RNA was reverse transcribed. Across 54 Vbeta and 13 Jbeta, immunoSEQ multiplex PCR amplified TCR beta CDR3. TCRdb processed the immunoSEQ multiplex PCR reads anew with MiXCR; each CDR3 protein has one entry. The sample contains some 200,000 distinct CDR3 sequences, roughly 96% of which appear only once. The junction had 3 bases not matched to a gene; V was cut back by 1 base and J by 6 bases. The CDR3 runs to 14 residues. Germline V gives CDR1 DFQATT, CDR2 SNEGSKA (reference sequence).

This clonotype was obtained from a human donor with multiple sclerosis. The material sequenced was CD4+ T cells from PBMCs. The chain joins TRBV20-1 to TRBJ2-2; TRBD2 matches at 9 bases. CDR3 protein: CSARGGRAAGELFF. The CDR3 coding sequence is TGCAGTGCTAGAGGCGGGAGGGCCGCCGGGGAGCTGTTTTTT.